Described below is a single T cell receptor (beta chain) sequence and its context. Its target is not known. With 60 Vbeta and 13 Jbeta primers, the PCR was carried out. TCRdb's copy holds only in-frame clones and misses some; the assay was immunoSEQ multiplex PCR. The sample shows 300,000 or so clones, approximately 84% of them seen only once. The data originate from a study of cytomegalovirus exposure and HLA in healthy donors. Whole-study results and caveats: It was confirmed in vitro that three of the CMV-associated chains were specific for CMV antigens. Common viral pathogens seemed, in a later analysis, to connect with several of the most significant clusters. Later analysis identified 15,000 to 20,000 TCR beta sequences associated with HLA alleles, using a false discovery rate threshold of 0.05. Reportedly, TCR beta sequences accurately predicted HLA-A and HLA-B alleles in most subjects.

The V end was cut by 1 base, the J end by 1 base, with 10 bases between. The length of the CDR3 is 15 residues. Germline V lookup: CDR1 LGHNA, CDR2 YNFKEQ. The sequencing sample was made of PBMCs. V usage is TRBV4-2 and J usage is TRBJ1-1; no definite D call. The clonotype was recovered from a woman between 40 and 55 years old in good health and CMV-seropositive. This chain's CDR3 is CASSQAVPENTEAFF. CDR3 DNA sequence: TGTGCCAGCAGCCAAGCGGTACCTGAGAACACTGAAGCTTTCTTT.